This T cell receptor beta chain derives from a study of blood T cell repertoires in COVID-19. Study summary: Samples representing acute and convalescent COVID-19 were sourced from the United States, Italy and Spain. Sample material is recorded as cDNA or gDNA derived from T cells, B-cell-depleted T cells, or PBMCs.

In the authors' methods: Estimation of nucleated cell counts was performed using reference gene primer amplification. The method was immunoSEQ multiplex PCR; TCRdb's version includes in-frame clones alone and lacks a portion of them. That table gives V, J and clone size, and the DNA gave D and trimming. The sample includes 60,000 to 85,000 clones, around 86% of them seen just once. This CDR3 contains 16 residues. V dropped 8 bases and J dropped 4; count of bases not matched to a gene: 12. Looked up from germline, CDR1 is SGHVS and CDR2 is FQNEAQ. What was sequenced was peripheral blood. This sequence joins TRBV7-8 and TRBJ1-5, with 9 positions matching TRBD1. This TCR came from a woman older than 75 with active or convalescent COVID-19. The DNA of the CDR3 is TGTGCCAGCTCCGGGGACAGGGAGACGTCGAATCAGCCCCAGCATTTT. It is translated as CASSGDRETSNQPQHF.